This TCR beta chain was documented in a study of OX40 agonist ivuxolimab in advanced cancers. Study summary: Two cutaneous melanoma patients and one hepatocellular carcinoma patient, three in all, had partial responses. The study's findings and limits: In the expanded peripheral T cells, antigen specificity was never determined.

The germline CDR1 and CDR2 sequences are MDHEN and SYDVKM. The CDR3 extends over 15 amino acids. V lost 7 bases and J 3 bases, leaving 15 bases between the germline ends. As regards this clone: What it recognizes is unknown.

Sequencing used immunoSEQ multiplex PCR; TCRdb keeps in-frame clones, though not all of them. Altogether approximately 69,000 clones are present, 80% to 90% being singletons, with the ten largest covering 2.5% to 3%. The genes are TRBV28 and TRBJ1-4, with a possible D match to TRBD1 (5 bases). This clonotype originated in an adult with an advanced solid tumor such as melanoma, head and neck, liver or kidney cancer. The starting material was CD4+ or CD8+ T cells sorted from blood, obtained in a trial of the OX40 agonist ivuxolimab. CDR3 sequence: CASNPIGAANEKLFF. The CDR3 nucleotides are TGTGCCAGCAACCCCATCGGGGCTGCTAATGAAAAACTGTTTTTT.